This T cell receptor beta chain was obtained from a study of neoadjuvant nivolumab and ipilimumab in lung cancer. Whole-study findings and limits: Higher pretherapy blood TCR richness went with higher resected-tumor richness. Resected tumors had greater TCR richness and clonality than uninvolved lung.

V shed 1 base and J shed 6 bases, with 13 bases lying between them. Germline CDR1 KGHSH, CDR2 LQKENI. The CDR3 is 15 amino acids. With respect to this clone: Its specificity is unknown.

Measured with immunoSEQ multiplex PCR; TCRdb has only the in-frame clones, and not every one. The profile covers approximately 7,200 clones, with about 85% appearing a single time and 6.5% to 7% taken by the ten largest. The origin of this receptor is an adult with non-small cell lung cancer. The material was tumor tissue, obtained after neoadjuvant nivolumab, alone or with ipilimumab, at or shortly before surgery. The chain links TRBV18 to TRBJ2-1, with D maybe TRBD1 (6 bases). The CDR3 sequence is CASSPLQGPVNEQFF. CDR3 coding DNA: TGTGCCAGCTCACCACTCCAGGGGCCAGTCAATGAGCAGTTCTTC.